These T cell receptor beta chains were read from a single sample in a study of shared clonotypes between healthy human individuals. The table came from immunoSEQ multiplex PCR; TCRdb's copy has only in-frame clones and leaves some out. The sample has around 690,000 clones; about 90% are singletons. The specimen was memory CD8+ T cells from PBMCs. All receptors come from a man aged 18 to 29 in good health. Some clones in this sample may be carry-over from other donors' samples. Both conserved end residues are part of each CDR3. A D gene is named only where the DNA matches it firmly. Rows give clone size only sometimes, using once, few, many, or a class for an expanded clone.

d_call: TRBD2; cdr3_length: 15; j_call: TRBJ2-7; clone_size: NA; v_call: TRBV4-3; cdr3_aa: CASSQRLARAYEQYF; cdr3_nt: TGCGCCAGCAGCCAGAGACTAGCACGCGCCTACGAGCAGTACTTC
d_call: NA; cdr3_length: 12; j_call: TRBJ2-5; clone_size: NA; v_call: TRBV7-3; cdr3_aa: CASSLGAGVQYF; cdr3_nt: TGTGCCAGCAGCTTAGGGGCAGGGGTCCAATACTTC
d_call: NA; cdr3_length: 14; j_call: TRBJ2-7; clone_size: NA; v_call: TRBV7-9; cdr3_aa: CASSLERQSYEQYF; cdr3_nt: TGTGCCAGCAGCTTAGAGAGACAGTCCTACGAGCAGTACTTC
d_call: NA; cdr3_length: 13; j_call: TRBJ1-1; clone_size: NA; v_call: TRBV27; cdr3_aa: CASSSRQAPPAFF; cdr3_nt: TGTGCCAGCAGTAGTCGACAGGCCCCACCGGCTTTCTTT
d_call: NA; cdr3_length: 17; j_call: TRBJ1-5; clone_size: NA; v_call: TRBV19; cdr3_aa: CASSPRQGSYSNQPQHF; cdr3_nt: TGTGCCAGTAGTCCCCGACAAGGGAGTTATAGCAATCAGCCCCAGCATTTT
d_call: TRBD2; cdr3_length: 17; j_call: TRBJ2-1; clone_size: NA; v_call: TRBV7-9; cdr3_aa: CASSPPSGTSGSNEQFF; cdr3_nt: TGTGCCAGCAGCCCCCCCTCCGGGACTAGCGGGAGCAATGAGCAGTTCTTC
d_call: TRBD1; cdr3_length: 14; j_call: TRBJ2-7; clone_size: NA; v_call: TRBV6-5; cdr3_aa: CASSYLQGSYEQYF; cdr3_nt: TGTGCCAGCAGTTACCTACAGGGGAGCTACGAGCAGTACTTC
d_call: NA; cdr3_length: 14; j_call: TRBJ1-3; clone_size: NA; v_call: TRBV19; cdr3_aa: CASKERVSGNTIYF; cdr3_nt: TGTGCCAGTAAGGAACGGGTCTCTGGAAACACCATATATTTT
d_call: TRBD2; cdr3_length: 18; j_call: TRBJ2-1; clone_size: NA; v_call: TRBV7-9; cdr3_aa: CASSSGTSSQYSYNEQFF; cdr3_nt: TGTGCCAGCAGTTCCGGGACTAGCAGCCAGTACTCCTACAATGAGCAGTTCTTC
d_call: TRBD1; cdr3_length: 16; j_call: TRBJ2-1; clone_size: NA; v_call: TRBV7-6; cdr3_aa: CASSFRQGRRWNEQFF; cdr3_nt: TGTGCCAGCAGCTTCCGACAGGGCAGGAGGTGGAATGAGCAGTTCTTC
d_call: NA; cdr3_length: 14; j_call: TRBJ1-1; clone_size: NA; v_call: TRBV10-3; cdr3_aa: CATHGGGGNTEAFF; cdr3_nt: TGTGCCACGCACGGGGGAGGGGGGAACACTGAAGCTTTCTTT
d_call: TRBD2; cdr3_length: 15; j_call: TRBJ2-7; clone_size: NA; v_call: TRBV29-1; cdr3_aa: CSVDGLAGGTYEQYF; cdr3_nt: TGCAGCGTCGACGGACTAGCGGGAGGTACCTACGAGCAGTACTTC
d_call: NA; cdr3_length: 15; j_call: TRBJ2-1; clone_size: once; v_call: TRBV9; cdr3_aa: CASSVDGGNYNEQFF; cdr3_nt: TGTGCCAGCAGCGTAGATGGGGGGAACTACAATGAGCAGTTCTTC
d_call: NA; cdr3_length: 16; j_call: TRBJ1-2; clone_size: NA; v_call: TRBV27; cdr3_aa: CASTPSAGEENYGYTF; cdr3_nt: TGTGCCAGCACCCCTAGTGCCGGGGAAGAAAACTATGGCTACACCTTC
d_call: NA; cdr3_length: 13; j_call: TRBJ2-7; clone_size: NA; v_call: TRBV7-2; cdr3_aa: CASSFAGTREQYF; cdr3_nt: TGTGCCAGCAGCTTCGCCGGGACCCGGGAGCAGTACTTC
d_call: NA; cdr3_length: 12; j_call: TRBJ2-7; clone_size: NA; v_call: TRBV19; cdr3_aa: CATLGGGDEQYF; cdr3_nt: TGTGCCACGTTGGGTGGTGGAGACGAGCAGTACTTC
d_call: NA; cdr3_length: 14; j_call: TRBJ2-7; clone_size: NA; v_call: TRBV9; cdr3_aa: CASSVKGMGYEQYF; cdr3_nt: TGTGCCAGCAGCGTAAAGGGAATGGGCTACGAGCAGTACTTC
d_call: TRBD2; cdr3_length: 14; j_call: TRBJ2-1; clone_size: NA; v_call: TRBV5-4; cdr3_aa: CASRGTSGYNEQFF; cdr3_nt: TGTGCCAGCAGAGGGACTAGCGGATACAATGAGCAGTTCTTC
d_call: TRBD1; cdr3_length: 18; j_call: TRBJ2-1; clone_size: NA; v_call: TRBV5-1; cdr3_aa: CASSLAILDRVTYNEQFF; cdr3_nt: TGCGCCAGCAGCTTGGCCATCCTGGACAGGGTGACCTACAATGAGCAGTTCTTC
d_call: TRBD1; cdr3_length: 15; j_call: TRBJ2-7; clone_size: NA; v_call: TRBV5-1; cdr3_aa: CASSVGTGASYEQYF; cdr3_nt: TGCGCCAGCAGCGTTGGGACAGGGGCTTCCTACGAGCAGTACTTC
d_call: NA; cdr3_length: 14; j_call: TRBJ2-7; clone_size: NA; v_call: TRBV11-2; cdr3_aa: CASSLTAAAYEQYF; cdr3_nt: TGTGCCAGCAGCTTAACGGCGGCGGCGTACGAGCAGTACTTC
d_call: NA; cdr3_length: 13; j_call: TRBJ2-7; clone_size: NA; v_call: TRBV30; cdr3_aa: CAWSVPSSNEQYF; cdr3_nt: TGTGCCTGGAGTGTACCATCCAGCAACGAGCAGTACTTC
d_call: NA; cdr3_length: 16; j_call: TRBJ1-2; clone_size: few; v_call: TRBV4-1; cdr3_aa: CASSQAEGYMVYGYTF; cdr3_nt: TGCGCCAGCAGCCAAGCTGAAGGGTACATGGTCTATGGCTACACCTTC
d_call: NA; cdr3_length: 15; j_call: TRBJ2-7; clone_size: NA; v_call: TRBV6-5; cdr3_aa: CASSYGRADGYEQYF; cdr3_nt: TGTGCCAGCAGTTACGGTCGGGCGGACGGGTACGAGCAGTACTTC
d_call: NA; cdr3_length: 15; j_call: TRBJ2-3; clone_size: NA; v_call: TRBV5-8; cdr3_aa: CASLPYQEHTDTQYF; cdr3_nt: TGTGCCAGCCTCCCTTATCAAGAGCACACAGATACGCAGTATTTT
d_call: NA; cdr3_length: 10; j_call: TRBJ2-7; clone_size: NA; v_call: TRBV7-9; cdr3_aa: CASSGHEQYF; cdr3_nt: TGTGCCAGCAGCGGCCACGAGCAGTACTTC
d_call: NA; cdr3_length: 17; j_call: TRBJ1-1; clone_size: NA; v_call: TRBV9; cdr3_aa: CASSVGSRLGGNTEAFF; cdr3_nt: TGTGCCAGCAGCGTAGGGTCCAGGTTGGGGGGGAACACTGAAGCTTTCTTT
d_call: NA; cdr3_length: 14; j_call: TRBJ2-5; clone_size: NA; v_call: TRBV9; cdr3_aa: CASSGGQSQETQYF; cdr3_nt: TGTGCCAGCAGCGGAGGACAATCCCAAGAGACCCAGTACTTC
d_call: NA; cdr3_length: 14; j_call: TRBJ1-5; clone_size: NA; v_call: TRBV19; cdr3_aa: CASSRGRSKGAQHF; cdr3_nt: TGTGCCAGTTCCAGGGGACGGTCGAAGGGGGCCCAGCATTTT
d_call: NA; cdr3_length: 15; j_call: TRBJ2-2; clone_size: NA; v_call: TRBV28; cdr3_aa: CASSLLVLATGELFF; cdr3_nt: TGTGCCAGCAGTTTATTAGTACTAGCTACCGGGGAGCTGTTTTTT
d_call: NA; cdr3_length: 14; j_call: TRBJ1-4; clone_size: NA; v_call: TRBV9; cdr3_aa: CASSVDQLREKLFF; cdr3_nt: TGTGCCAGCAGCGTAGATCAGTTGAGGGAAAAACTGTTTTTT
d_call: NA; cdr3_length: 17; j_call: TRBJ1-1; clone_size: NA; v_call: TRBV28; cdr3_aa: CASSHSGTPFLNTEAFF; cdr3_nt: TGTGCCAGCAGTCACTCCGGGACACCCTTTTTGAACACTGAAGCTTTCTTT
d_call: NA; cdr3_length: 19; j_call: TRBJ2-7; clone_size: NA; v_call: TRBV4-1; cdr3_aa: CASSQVHRPGPSRSYEQYF; cdr3_nt: TGCGCCAGCAGCCAAGTGCACAGGCCAGGGCCCTCCCGATCCTACGAGCAGTACTTC
d_call: NA; cdr3_length: 13; j_call: TRBJ1-1; clone_size: NA; v_call: TRBV5-4; cdr3_aa: CASSPRGNTEAFF; cdr3_nt: TGTGCCAGCAGCCCCCGGGGGAACACTGAAGCTTTCTTT
d_call: TRBD2; cdr3_length: 15; j_call: TRBJ2-1; clone_size: NA; v_call: TRBV7-3; cdr3_aa: CASSFGTSGNNEQFF; cdr3_nt: TGTGCCAGCAGCTTTGGGACTAGCGGAAACAATGAGCAGTTCTTC
d_call: NA; cdr3_length: 14; j_call: TRBJ2-5; clone_size: NA; v_call: TRBV10-2; cdr3_aa: CASSTDRSQETQYF; cdr3_nt: TGCGCCAGTAGTACTGACAGAAGCCAAGAGACCCAGTACTTC
d_call: TRBD1; cdr3_length: 12; j_call: TRBJ2-5; clone_size: NA; v_call: TRBV5-1; cdr3_aa: CASRKTGETQYF; cdr3_nt: TGCGCCAGCAGGAAGACAGGGGAGACCCAGTACTTC
d_call: NA; cdr3_length: 13; j_call: TRBJ1-1; clone_size: NA; v_call: TRBV10-3; cdr3_aa: CAISESIRVAAFF; cdr3_nt: TGTGCCATCAGTGAGTCGATCCGGGTCGCAGCTTTCTTT
d_call: TRBD1; cdr3_length: 16; j_call: TRBJ1-4; clone_size: NA; v_call: TRBV7-9; cdr3_aa: CASSLAGQGHNEKLFF; cdr3_nt: TGTGCCAGCAGCTTAGCGGGACAGGGGCATAATGAAAAACTGTTTTTT
d_call: NA; cdr3_length: 16; j_call: TRBJ2-5; clone_size: NA; v_call: TRBV11-2; cdr3_aa: CASSLAGRRVKETQYF; cdr3_nt: TGTGCCAGCAGCTTAGCCGGCCGGCGGGTTAAAGAGACCCAGTACTTC
d_call: NA; cdr3_length: 16; j_call: TRBJ2-4; clone_size: NA; v_call: TRBV6-1; cdr3_aa: CASSEGRGIEGNIQYF; cdr3_nt: TGTGCCAGCAGTGAAGGACGGGGAATCGAGGGAAACATTCAGTACTTC
d_call: NA; cdr3_length: 13; j_call: TRBJ2-1; clone_size: NA; v_call: TRBV27; cdr3_aa: CASSLYDGVEQFF; cdr3_nt: TGTGCCAGCAGTCTATACGACGGGGTTGAGCAGTTCTTC
d_call: TRBD1; cdr3_length: 16; j_call: TRBJ2-7; clone_size: NA; v_call: TRBV7-9; cdr3_aa: CASSSYPSGTVYEQYF; cdr3_nt: TGTGCCAGCAGCTCCTACCCGTCGGGGACAGTCTACGAGCAGTACTTC